Given below is one TCR beta chain in context. Its antigen is still unknown. Per-nucleotide qualities are absent, and no much larger clonotype sits a single base away. This entry belongs to a study of OX40 agonist ivuxolimab in advanced cancers. Background on the whole study: Ivuxolimab, which targeted the costimulatory receptor OX40 (CD134), was an agonistic, fully human IgG2 monoclonal antibody. Intravenous ivuxolimab was administered to patients every 2 weeks at six dose levels: 0.01, 0.1, 0.3, 1.5, 3 and 10 mg/kg. Three dose-escalation patients achieved partial responses, one with hepatocellular carcinoma and two with cutaneous melanoma. Of the 50 to 55 patients in dose escalation, about 20 had hepatocellular carcinoma, roughly 15 had melanoma, 9 had renal cell carcinoma and 9 had head and neck cancer. Patients were allowed to have had prior anti-PD-1, anti-PD-L1 or anti-CTLA-4 therapy, and around two fifths of the dose-escalation patients had been treated with checkpoint inhibitors. Peripheral TCRbeta sequencing was intended to test whether TCR sequence diversity was altered and clonal T-cell expansion was caused by ivuxolimab. The paper covers the monotherapy dose-escalation part of the phase I ivuxolimab trial, which included N of about 51 patients. In the dose-escalation cohort, 82.7% of patients were male, and the mean age was about 55 years, with a range of 23 to 79. General study outcomes and caveats: The antigen specificity of the clonally expanded peripheral T cells was not determined. After ivuxolimab, expanded clones were on average more numerous among CD8+ T cells than among CD4+ T cells. At doses of 0.1 to 3.0 mg/kg, clonal expansion of both CD4+ and CD8+ blood T cells was observed from baseline to week 6. Low levels of normalized T-cell clonal expansion were also shown by some nonresponding patients. Partial responders in the 0.1-3.0 mg/kg groups had among the lowest normalized peripheral clonal expansion, especially among CD8+ T cells.

Genomic DNA was extracted from sorted cells for sequencing of the TCRbeta CDR3 region. TCRbeta CDR3 regions were sequenced using the immunoSEQ Assay. The immuneACCESS repertoire file appears here via TCRdb, limited to in-frame rearrangements. These files lack a portion of the clones; in checked studies, under half of the deficit traces to unresolved V genes, and the cause of the others is not known. Here the sample has about 32,000 clones; around 87% occur a single time. The top ten hold approximately 31% of the sample. The trial excluded patients who had a history of autoimmune disease or were on systemic immunosuppression. Peripheral blood for TCR sequencing was drawn from every dose cohort at baseline, at cycle 4 day 1 and at cycle 7 day 1. The samples were taken from a phase I, first-in-human, multicenter, open-label dose-escalation trial of ivuxolimab. Adults with locally advanced or metastatic head and neck squamous cell, hepatocellular, melanoma or renal cell carcinoma were enrolled in the trial. CD4+ and CD8+ T cells were sorted separately from peripheral blood before TCR sequencing.

The sequence came from an adult with an advanced solid tumor such as melanoma, head and neck, liver or kidney cancer. The starting material was CD4+ or CD8+ T cells sorted from blood, obtained in a trial of the OX40 agonist ivuxolimab.

The CDR3 sequence is CASSPPAQADTYEQYF. The DNA sequence is TGTGCCAGCAGCCCACCAGCCCAGGCGGATACCTACGAGCAGTACTTC. The chain employs TRBV7-9 and TRBJ2-7, with no confidently assigned D gene. The CDR3, cysteine through phenylalanine, is 16 amino acids long. Only the CDR3 portion is preserved as DNA: 48 bases, with reading frame beginning at the first base. The germline V gene encodes CDR1 SEHNR and CDR2 FQNEAQ (reference sequence). Trimming costs V 5 bases and J 2 bases, and their ends lie 19 bases apart.